This TCR beta chain was found in a study of glioma-infiltrating T cells. CDR3 length: 12 residues. V was trimmed by 6 bases and J by 2 bases, leaving 4 bases between them. Germline values: CDR1 MNHNS, CDR2 SASEGT. This clonotype was counted ten times or more. The iRepertoire nested amplicon-rescue multiplex PCR amplified TCR alpha and beta CDR3s from RNA. Tissue mRNA or PBMC total RNA, about 85-400 ng, went into one-step reverse transcription and amplification. TCRdb reanalysed the multiplex PCR reads using MiXCR and keeps one entry per CDR3 protein. The profile covers 300,000 to 450,000 distinct CDR3 sequences, with roughly two fifths appearing a single time and 12% taken by the ten largest.

The chain joins TRBV6-1 to TRBJ2-2, with unresolved D. Input material: glioma tissue, nonneoplastic brain tissue, or PBMCs (not recorded which). The clonotype was recovered from a human donor with low-grade glioma or glioblastoma, undergoing nonglioma brain surgery, or in good health (not recorded which). CDR3 in amino acids: CASRKNTGELFF. The CDR3 DNA is TGTGCCAGCAGGAAAAACACCGGGGAGCTGTTTTTT.